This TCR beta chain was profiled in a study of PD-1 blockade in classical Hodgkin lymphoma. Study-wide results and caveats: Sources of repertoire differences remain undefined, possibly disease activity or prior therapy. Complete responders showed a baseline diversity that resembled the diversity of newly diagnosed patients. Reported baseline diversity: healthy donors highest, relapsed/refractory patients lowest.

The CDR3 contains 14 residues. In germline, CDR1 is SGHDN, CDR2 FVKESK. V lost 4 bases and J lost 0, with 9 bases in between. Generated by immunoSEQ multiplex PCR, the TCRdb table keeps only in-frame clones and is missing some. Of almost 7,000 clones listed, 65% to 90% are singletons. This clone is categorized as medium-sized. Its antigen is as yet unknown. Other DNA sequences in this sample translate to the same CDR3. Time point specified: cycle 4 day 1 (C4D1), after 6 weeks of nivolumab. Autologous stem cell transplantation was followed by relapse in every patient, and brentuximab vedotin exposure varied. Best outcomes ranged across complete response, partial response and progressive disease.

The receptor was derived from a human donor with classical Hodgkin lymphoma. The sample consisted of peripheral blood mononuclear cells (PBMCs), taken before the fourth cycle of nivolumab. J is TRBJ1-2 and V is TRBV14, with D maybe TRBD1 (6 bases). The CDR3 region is CASSRGAANYGYTF. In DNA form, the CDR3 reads TGTGCCAGCAGCCGGGGGGCCGCTAACTATGGCTACACCTTC.